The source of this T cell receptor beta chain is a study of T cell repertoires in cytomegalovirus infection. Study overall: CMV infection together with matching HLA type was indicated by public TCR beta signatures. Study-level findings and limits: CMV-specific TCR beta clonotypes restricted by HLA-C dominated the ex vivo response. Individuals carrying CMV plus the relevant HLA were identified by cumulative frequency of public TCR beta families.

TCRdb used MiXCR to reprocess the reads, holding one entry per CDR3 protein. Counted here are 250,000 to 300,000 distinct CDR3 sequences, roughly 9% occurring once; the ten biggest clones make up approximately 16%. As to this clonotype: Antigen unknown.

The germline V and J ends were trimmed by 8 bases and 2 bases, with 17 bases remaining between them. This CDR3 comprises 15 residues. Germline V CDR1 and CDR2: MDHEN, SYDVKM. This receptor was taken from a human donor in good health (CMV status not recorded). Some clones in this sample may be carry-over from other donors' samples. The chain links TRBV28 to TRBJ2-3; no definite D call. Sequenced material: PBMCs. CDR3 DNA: TGTGCCAGCTCCCCTTTGGGGTCCTACACAGATACGCAGTATTTT. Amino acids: CASSPLGSYTDTQYF.